These 21 T cell receptor beta chains were sequenced from one sample in a study of shared clonotypes between healthy human individuals. The protocol was immunoSEQ multiplex PCR, while the TCRdb copy is restricted to in-frame clones and leaves out a portion. The data contain some 2,500,000 clones, 80% to 95% of them singletons. The sequenced sample was naive CD4+ T cells from PBMCs. The sample's subset: CD45RA+ positively selected. The receptors derive from a young man in good health. Some clones in this sample may be carry-over from other donors' samples.

J is TRBJ2-7 and V is TRBV29-1; 9 bases line up with TRBD2. This CDR3 region has 13 residues. Germline loops: CDR1 SQVTM, CDR2 ANQGSEA. V shed 6 bases and J 6 bases; nucleotides not matched to a gene: 9. As DNA, the CDR3 is TGCAGCGTGGCAGCGGGAGGATTAGCCGAGCAGTACTTC. Its protein product is CSVAAGGLAEQYF.

The chain carries TRBV6-5 and TRBJ2-5; unclear D gene. Trimming removed 1 base at V and 5 bases at J, with 2 bases between. CDR3 length: 11 residues. Germline CDR1 and CDR2: MNHEY and SVGAGI. The CDR3 DNA reads as TGTGCCAGCAGTTACTGGGAGACCCAGTACTTC. Its protein is CASSYWETQYF.

The genes are TRBV7-9 and TRBJ2-5; TRBD1 might be the D (6 bases). V was trimmed by 5 bases and J by 3 bases, leaving 13 bases between them. This CDR3 contains 14 residues. Germline values: CDR1 SEHNR, CDR2 FQNEAQ (reference sequence). The CDR3 loop is CASSRDRQKETQYF. CDR3 coding DNA: TGTGCCAGCAGCCGAGACAGGCAGAAAGAGACCCAGTACTTC.

V and J are TRBV6-1 and TRBJ1-1; the D is unclear. The CDR3 runs 12 residues. CDR1 and CDR2 (germline): MNHNS, SASEGT. The V and J ends lost 5 bases and 6 bases respectively, with 10 bases between them. The CDR3 here is CASSKQRAEAFF. The DNA of the CDR3 is TGTGCCAGCAGTAAACAGCGGGCTGAAGCTTTCTTT.

The chain links TRBV27 to TRBJ2-2; D is undetermined. V shed 4 bases and J shed 4 bases, with 22 bases lying between them. Germline CDR1 reads MNHEY; CDR2 reads SMNVEV (reference sequence). This CDR3 comprises 18 residues. The CDR3 sequence: CASSYGSRTQRFTGELFF. In nucleotides, the CDR3 is TGTGCCAGCAGTTACGGGTCGCGAACACAACGATTCACCGGGGAGCTGTTTTTT.

The chain recombines TRBV9 with TRBJ1-3; a possible D gene is TRBD1 (5 bases). The V and J ends lost 4 bases and 0 bases respectively, with 14 bases between them. Per germline, CDR1 SGDLS and CDR2 YYNGEE. This CDR3 has 16 residues. CDR3 nucleotide sequence: TGTGCCAGCAGCTTGACAGACCGTAGCTCTGGAAACACCATATATTTT. Residues: CASSLTDRSSGNTIYF. Full variable domain (remainder filled in from reference TRBV9 and TRBJ1-3): DSGVTQTPKHLITATGQRVTLRCSPRSGDLSVYWYQQSLDQGLQFLIQYYNGEERAKGNILERFSAQQFPDLHSELNLSSLELGDSALYFCASSLTDRSSGNTIYFGEGSWLTVV.

The rearrangement links TRBV5-1 to TRBJ2-5; D could derive from TRBD1 or TRBD2 (5 bases each). Per the germline V gene, CDR1 is SGHRS and CDR2 is YFSETQ. CDR3 length equals 16 residues. V lost 0 bases, J lost 5 bases, and 17 bases lay in between. The CDR3 nucleotides read TGCGCCAGCAGCTTGGGGGCCGGGGCCCTGCCCGAGACCCAGTACTTC. Its translation is CASSLGAGALPETQYF.

This clone was seen once. CDR3 in DNA: TGTGCCAGCAGCGGAGGGACGGACTCTGGAAACACCATATATTTT. Translated, it gives CASSGGTDSGNTIYF. The rearrangement joins TRBV5-4 to TRBJ1-3, with a tentative D call TRBD1 (5 bases). There are 15 residues in the CDR3. V gave up 4 bases and J gave up 0 bases, with 11 bases separating them. CDR1 and CDR2 (germline): SGHNT, YYREEE (reference sequence).

This chain uses TRBV28 with TRBJ2-2, with a tentative D call TRBD2 (5 bases). The CDR3 covers 16 residues. The germline CDR1 and CDR2 sequences are MDHEN and SYDVKM. V lost 7 bases, J lost 0 bases, and 15 bases lay in between. The CDR3 DNA follows: TGTGCCAGCACCCCCCGGCGGGCACCGAACACCGGGGAGCTGTTTTTT. Encoded protein: CASTPRRAPNTGELFF.

The chain uses TRBV28 and TRBJ2-7, with D perhaps TRBD1 (7 bases). Trimming took off 7 bases at V and 0 bases at J, with 13 bases between the two ends. Germline CDR1 reads MDHEN; CDR2 reads SYDVKM. This CDR3 comprises 14 residues. CDR3 sequence (DNA): TGTGCCAGCACCCAGGGGGGTCCCTCCTACGAGCAGTACTTC. This codes for CASTQGGPSYEQYF. Full variable domain (remainder filled in from reference TRBV28 and TRBJ2-7): DVKVTQSSRYLVKRTGEKVFLECVQDMDHENMFWYRQDPGLGLRLIYFSYDVKMKEKGDIPEGYSVSREKKERFSLILESASTNQTSMYLCASTQGGPSYEQYFGPGTRLTVT.

The genes are TRBV7-3 and TRBJ1-5, with D maybe TRBD1 (6 bases). The germline V gene encodes CDR1 SGHTA and CDR2 FQGTGA. The CDR3 spans 15 residues. The V gene lost 2 bases and the J gene lost 5 bases, with 13 bases spanning the gap. The CDR3: CASSLSAGADQPQHF. DNA of the CDR3: TGTGCCAGCAGCTTATCGGCAGGGGCGGATCAGCCCCAGCATTTT.

V gene TRBV18 combines with J gene TRBJ1-5; D unclear. The germline gives CDR1 KGHSH, CDR2 LQKENI. V lost 6 bases and J 5 bases, leaving 17 bases between the germline ends. This CDR3 comprises 15 residues. This CDR3 reads CASSDPEFSDQPQHF. CDR3 sequence (DNA): TGTGCCAGCTCCGATCCGGAGTTCAGTGATCAGCCCCAGCATTTT.

The chain has TRBV2 and TRBJ2-6; no clear D gene. CDR1 and CDR2 (germline): SNHLY, FYNNEI. Trimming pared 6 bases from V and 0 bases from J, leaving 9 bases between. The CDR3 has 15 residues. The CDR3, as DNA: TGTGCCAGCAGAGCCAGGTCCTCTGGGGCCAACGTCCTGACTTTC. Translation: CASRARSSGANVLTF.

The rearrangement joins TRBV7-9 to TRBJ2-1; possible D gene TRBD2, 5 bases. This CDR3 is built from 17 residues. Trimming stripped 4 bases from V and 5 bases from J, with 21 bases between. The germline CDR1 and CDR2 sequences are SEHNR and FQNEAQ (reference sequence). This CDR3 is CASSSLLGSNNDNEQFF. The DNA of the CDR3 is TGTGCCAGCAGCTCCTTACTAGGGTCTAACAATGACAATGAGCAGTTCTTC.

In this sample, this clone turned up once. J is TRBJ1-6 and V is TRBV7-9; D is undetermined. V lost 1 base, J lost 4 bases, and 5 bases lay in between. CDR3 length equals 14 residues. Germline CDR1 is SEHNR and CDR2 is FQNEAQ (reference sequence). Here the CDR3 DNA reads TGTGCCAGCAGCTTAGGGGAATATAATTCACCCCTCCACTTT. Translated, it gives CASSLGEYNSPLHF.

The gene calls are TRBV5-6 and TRBJ2-7; D is undetermined. Germline V lookup: CDR1 SGHDT, CDR2 YYEEEE. This CDR3 comprises 14 residues. The V end was cut by 1 base, the J end by 2 bases, with 10 bases between. This chain's CDR3 is CASSLLDIAYEQYF. DNA of the CDR3: TGTGCCAGCAGCTTGCTCGACATAGCCTACGAGCAGTACTTC.

The gene calls are TRBV4-1 and TRBJ1-1; 8 bases fit TRBD1. The CDR3 contains 16 residues. J lost 0 bases, V lost 1 base, and 4 bases had no gene match. Germline CDR1 reads MGHRA; CDR2 reads YSYEKL. The CDR3 loop is CASSQVAGGLNTEAFF. In DNA form, the CDR3 reads TGCGCCAGCAGCCAAGTGGCAGGGGGCCTGAACACTGAAGCTTTCTTT.

The count of this clone is one. The chain combines TRBV4-3 with TRBJ2-5, with 7 positions matching TRBD1. The CDR3 is 16 residues long. Germline V gene data show CDR1 as LGHNA and CDR2 as YSLEER. J gave up 0 bases and V 4 bases, and 8 bases lay outside the gene matches. The CDR3 sequence: CASSPKSDRDQETQYF. For the CDR3, the DNA is TGCGCCAGCAGCCCCAAGTCTGACAGGGACCAAGAGACCCAGTACTTC.

V gene TRBV25-1 combines with J gene TRBJ2-3, with D tentatively TRBD2 (7 bases). There are 16 residues in the CDR3. V was shortened by 4 bases and J by 1 base, with 15 bases between the two germline ends. Germline CDR1 reads MGHDK; CDR2 reads SYGVNS. The CDR3 nucleotides read TGTGCCAGCAGTGGCCGTGGGGGGGCACGCACAGATACGCAGTATTTT. Protein sequence: CASSGRGGARTDTQYF.

The gene calls are TRBV25-1 and TRBJ1-1, with TRBD1 as a possible D gene (6 bases). The CDR3 is 15 residues long. The V gene lost 6 bases and the J gene lost 5 bases, with 19 bases spanning the gap. The V gene's germline CDR1 is MGHDK and CDR2 SYGVNS. CDR3 bases: TGTGCCAGCAGGGGGGCTACAGGGTTAGGTACTGAAGCTTTCTTT. It translates to CASRGATGLGTEAFF.

The chain uses TRBV27 and TRBJ2-7, with D maybe TRBD2 (6 bases). The CDR3 sequence is 15 residues long. V shed 3 bases and J shed 0 bases, with 12 bases lying between them. In germline, CDR1 is MNHEY, CDR2 SMNVEV (reference sequence). In nucleotides, the CDR3 is TGTGCCAGCAGTTTCGGGGGAGAGATCTCCTACGAGCAGTACTTC. It translates to CASSFGGEISYEQYF.